Listed below are T cell receptor beta chains from one sample, sequenced in a study of T cell responses to AZD1222 COVID-19 vaccine. TCRdb's table, derived via immunoSEQ multiplex PCR, lists solely in-frame clones and lacks some. The sample yields about 120,000 clones, 92% seen once. Sequencing was performed on peripheral blood, taken on day 0 of AZD1222 vaccination. These receptors were taken from an adult in good health. The CDR3 runs from the conserved cysteine through the conserved F or W. A D gene is named only where the DNA matches it firmly. Expanded clones get a size class; other rows say once, few or many, or leave the size out.

CASSLRQGESTF	TGTGCCAGCAGTTTAAGACAGGGCGAGAGCACCTTC	TRBV28	NA	TRBJ1-2	TRBD1	12
CASKRAGTSGTYEQYF	TGTGCCAGTAAGAGGGCCGGGACTAGCGGGACTTACGAGCAGTACTTC	TRBV19	NA	TRBJ2-7	TRBD2	16
CAISQGSYGYTF	TGTGCCATCAGTCAGGGGAGCTATGGCTACACCTTC	TRBV10-3	NA	TRBJ1-2	NA	12
CASSRRLEPGWDIQYF	TGTGCCAGCAGCCGAAGACTCGAGCCGGGGTGGGACATTCAGTACTTC	TRBV4-2	once	TRBJ2-4	NA	16
CASSYSGGGGTEAFF	TGTGCCAGCAGTTACTCCGGTGGGGGGGGGACTGAAGCTTTCTTT	TRBV6-5	once	TRBJ1-1	NA	15
CASSLAPEKGYNEQFF	TGTGCCAGCAGCTTAGCCCCGGAAAAGGGCTACAATGAGCAGTTCTTC	TRBV11-3	NA	TRBJ2-1	NA	16
CAGWDRSYGYTF	TGTGCCGGGTGGGACAGATCCTATGGCTACACCTTC	TRBV19	NA	TRBJ1-2	TRBD1	12
CATSRELYLNTEAFF	TGTGCCACCAGCAGAGAACTGTACTTGAACACTGAAGCTTTCTTT	TRBV15	NA	TRBJ1-1	NA	15
CASNPAGRGRNQPQHF	TGTGCCAGCAACCCCGCCGGGAGGGGACGGAATCAGCCCCAGCATTTT	TRBV7-2	NA	TRBJ1-5	NA	16
CSVADRGRGGYTF	TGCAGCGTCGCCGACAGGGGGCGGGGAGGCTACACCTTC	TRBV29-1	NA	TRBJ1-2	TRBD1	13
CASSRDRVDEKLFF	TGTGCCAGCAGCCGTGACAGGGTCGATGAAAAACTGTTTTTT	TRBV6-5	NA	TRBJ1-4	TRBD1	14
CASSSGASGGGELFF	TGTGCCAGCAGCTCAGGCGCTAGCGGGGGCGGGGAGCTGTTTTTT	TRBV7-9	NA	TRBJ2-2	TRBD2	15
CASSFTLAAETQYF	TGTGCCAGCAGCTTCACACTAGCGGCAGAGACCCAGTACTTC	TRBV5-4	NA	TRBJ2-5	TRBD2	14
CASSLVAPYEQYF	TGCGCCAGCAGCTTGGTAGCGCCCTACGAGCAGTACTTC	TRBV5-1	NA	TRBJ2-7	NA	13
CASSPPGPNTDTQYF	TGTGCCAGCAGCCCACCGGGGCCGAACACAGATACGCAGTATTTT	TRBV28	NA	TRBJ2-3	NA	15
CASSYTAGAHEQYF	TGTGCCAGCAGCTATACAGCGGGAGCCCACGAGCAGTACTTC	TRBV7-9	NA	TRBJ2-7	TRBD2	14
CATRSGQTDEKLFF	TGTGCCACACGGTCGGGGCAAACCGATGAAAAACTGTTTTTT	TRBV10-3	NA	TRBJ1-4	NA	14
CAWSVQREIGREQYF	TGTGCCTGGAGTGTACAGCGGGAGATTGGTCGCGAGCAGTACTTC	TRBV30	NA	TRBJ2-7	TRBD2	15
CAWGGQPNQPQHF	TGTGCCTGGGGTGGACAGCCCAATCAGCCCCAGCATTTT	TRBV30	NA	TRBJ1-5	NA	13
CAASQGREGNEQFF	TGTGCCGCGTCTCAGGGGAGGGAAGGCAATGAGCAGTTCTTC	TRBV7-9	NA	TRBJ2-1	NA	14
CASSLGVSPEAFF	TGTGCCAGCAGCTTAGGCGTCAGTCCCGAAGCTTTCTTT	TRBV7-8	NA	TRBJ1-1	NA	13
CASSLSLAGSYNEQFF	TGTGCCAGCAGCTTATCGCTAGCGGGCTCCTACAATGAGCAGTTCTTC	TRBV7-9	NA	TRBJ2-1	TRBD2	16
CASSQPRFGGSSGRAHDTQYF	TGCGCCAGCAGCCAACCGAGATTTGGAGGGTCTAGCGGGAGGGCTCACGATACGCAGTATTTT	TRBV4-1	once	TRBJ2-3	TRBD2	21
CSASGSGGGLGFPGYEQYF	TGCAGTGCTAGTGGGTCGGGGGGAGGACTAGGATTTCCCGGCTACGAGCAGTACTTC	TRBV20-1	NA	TRBJ2-7	TRBD2	19
CASTRRRNTEAFF	TGTGCCAGTACGAGACGGAGGAACACTGAAGCTTTCTTT	TRBV19	NA	TRBJ1-1	NA	13
CASSLVAGYEQYF	TGTGCCAGCAGTTTGGTGGCTGGCTACGAGCAGTACTTC	TRBV12-3/TRBV12-4	NA	TRBJ2-7	NA	13
CATSDPAPLGTTYNEQFF	TGTGCCACCAGTGATCCTGCTCCCCTAGGCACAACATACAATGAGCAGTTCTTC	TRBV24-1	NA	TRBJ2-1	NA	18
CASSLDRGDSYEQYF	TGTGCCAGCAGCCTAGACAGGGGAGATAGTTACGAGCAGTACTTC	TRBV7-3	NA	TRBJ2-7	TRBD1	15
CASSLYSGTADEKLFF	TGTGCCAGCAGCTTGTATAGTGGGACCGCTGATGAAAAACTGTTTTTT	TRBV5-6	NA	TRBJ1-4	NA	16
CASSQVRTSVADTQYF	TGTGCCAGCAGCCAAGTTAGGACTTCGGTCGCAGATACGCAGTATTTT	TRBV14	NA	TRBJ2-3	NA	16
CASSLFWDGGPYEQYF	TGTGCCAGCAGTTTATTCTGGGACGGTGGACCCTACGAGCAGTACTTC	TRBV28	once	TRBJ2-7	NA	16
CASSYGPGDYNEQFF	TGTGCCAGCAGTTACGGTCCGGGGGATTACAATGAGCAGTTCTTC	TRBV6-5	NA	TRBJ2-1	NA	15
CATSLRTGNLAGGHYNEQFF	TGTGCCACCAGCCTACGAACAGGGAACCTAGCGGGAGGGCACTACAATGAGCAGTTCTTC	TRBV6-6	NA	TRBJ2-1	TRBD2	20
CASSDLDRVRTGEQYF	TGTGCCAGCAGTGACCTAGACAGGGTACGGACGGGGGAGCAGTACTTC	TRBV6-1	NA	TRBJ2-7	TRBD1	16
CASSFRQLCNQPQHF	TGCGCCAGCAGTTTCAGACAGTTGTGCAATCAGCCCCAGCATTTT	TRBV23-1	once	TRBJ1-5	NA	15
CASRLVWGERARGAVF	TGTGCAAGTCGCTTAGTCTGGGGGGAGAGGGCTCGGGGAGCTGTTTTT	TRBV12-2	NA	TRBJ2-2	NA	16
CASTRPGGPGNEQFF	TGTGCCAGCACCAGACCGGGCGGGCCGGGCAATGAGCAGTTCTTC	TRBV7-8	NA	TRBJ2-1	NA	15
CASSLWAGGGTDTQYF	TGTGCCAGCAGTTTGTGGGCGGGAGGGGGGACAGATACGCAGTATTTT	TRBV28	NA	TRBJ2-3	TRBD2	16
CASSRRASVAPGNTIYF	TGTGCCAGCAGCCGTCGGGCTTCCGTTGCGCCTGGAAACACCATATATTTT	TRBV5-8	NA	TRBJ1-3	NA	17
CASSLVRTDTQYF	TGTGCCAGCAGCTTAGTTCGCACAGATACGCAGTATTTT	TRBV7-3	NA	TRBJ2-3	NA	13
CASSQVGQGDNEQFF	TGTGCCAGCAGCCAAGTGGGTCAGGGGGACAATGAGCAGTTCTTC	TRBV4-2	NA	TRBJ2-1	TRBD1	15
CASSWEGPETQYF	TGCGCCAGCTCATGGGAGGGCCCCGAGACCCAGTACTTC	TRBV5-1	NA	TRBJ2-5	TRBD2	13
CASSLYHGSGNTIYF	TGCGCCAGCAGCTTGTATCACGGCTCTGGAAACACCATATATTTT	TRBV5-1	NA	TRBJ1-3	NA	15
CASSQELFSGNTIYF	TGTGCCAGCAGCCAAGAACTGTTCTCTGGAAACACCATATATTTT	TRBV3-1/TRBV3-2	NA	TRBJ1-3	NA	15
CASSIGNGPQETQYF	TGTGCCAGTAGTATCGGGAACGGACCCCAAGAGACCCAGTACTTC	TRBV19	NA	TRBJ2-5	NA	15
CASSLSTGGYTEAFF	TGTGCCAGCAGCTTATCGACAGGGGGATACACTGAAGCTTTCTTT	TRBV7-3	NA	TRBJ1-1	TRBD1	15
CASRPPFAPQPQHF	TGTGCCAGCCGTCCACCGTTCGCCCCTCAGCCCCAGCATTTT	TRBV28	NA	TRBJ1-5	NA	14